The clone carrying this T cell receptor beta chain occurred a few times. No antigen is known for it. The data belong to a study of T cell repertoires in cytomegalovirus infection. Study details: A matching HLA type, together with CMV infection, was signaled by public TCR beta signatures.

The study's findings and limits: Ex vivo responses were dominated by HLA-C-restricted CMV-specific TCR beta clonotypes. Identification of carriers of CMV plus the relevant HLA was achieved through cumulative public TCR beta family frequency.

A single record per CDR3 protein comes from TCRdb applying MiXCR to the reads. Among fewer than 250,000 distinct CDR3 sequences listed, 9% to 15% were seen once. The germline V and J ends were trimmed by 3 bases and 3 bases, with 18 bases remaining between them. CDR1 LNHDA and CDR2 SQIVND come from the germline V gene (reference sequence). The CDR3 has 16 amino acids. The sequence derives from a human donor in good health (CMV status not recorded). Some clones in this sample may be carry-over from other donors' samples. The source material was PBMCs. The V gene is TRBV19, the J gene TRBJ2-7; the D gene is possibly TRBD2 (6 bases). The CDR3 sequence: CASSMDGGLNRYEQYF. The CDR3 nucleotides read TGTGCCAGTAGTATGGACGGAGGACTAAACCGCTACGAGCAGTACTTC.